This T cell receptor beta chain is drawn from a study of spatial heterogeneity in lung cancer. Study details: Tumor-region counts of TCR transcripts tracked strongly with a T cell module score from matched bulk RNA-seq. Study-wide points: Mutation counts in tumors were tracked by counts of expanded intratumoral alpha and beta TCRs.

Time point specified: sample taken at primary tumor resection. Donation came from 70 or so patients with untreated early-stage non-small cell lung cancer. This clonotype showed up just a few times. What it recognizes is unknown. TCRdb reprocessed the 5' RACE reads via MiXCR and lists one record per CDR3 protein. This sample yields 25,000 to 30,000 distinct CDR3 sequences, of which around 6.5% are seen a single time; 24% belongs to the top ten. V shed 3 bases and J shed 2 bases, with 8 bases lying between them. CDR3 size: 13 residues. Germline CDR1 reads SGHVS; CDR2 reads FNYEAQ. The input for sequencing was lung tumor tissue, taken at surgery. The receptor was isolated from a male donor with early-stage non-small cell lung cancer. The rearrangement links TRBV7-6 to TRBJ2-7; D call uncertain. The CDR3: CASSFGNTYEQYF. The CDR3 DNA follows: TGTGCCAGCAGCTTTGGTAACACCTACGAGCAGTACTTC.